The T cell receptor beta chain under discussion was sequenced for a study of T cell responses to AZD1222 COVID-19 vaccine. This clone was counted a single time. Its antigen is still unknown. General study points: Sampling that yielded the repertoires occurred only after the peak T cell response.

The assay was immunoSEQ multiplex PCR, and TCRdb's table has in-frame clones only and misses some. Found here are under 150,000 clones, 70% to 90% of them singletons; the top ten hold under 4.5%. CDR1 and CDR2 (germline): MNHEY, SVGEGT. V trimming: 6 bases; J trimming: 4 bases; junction bases outside the gene matches: 16. The CDR3 has 19 amino acids. This chain links TRBV6-2 or TRBV6-3 with TRBJ1-5; TRBD1 aligns across 12 bases. The sequence derives from an adult in good health. The sequencing here drew on peripheral blood, taken on day 0 of MenACWY control vaccination. The CDR3 DNA is TGTGCCAGCAGCCCCCCACCCGGGACAGGGGGCAGAGGAAATCAGCCCCAGCATTTT. This gives the protein CASSPPPGTGGRGNQPQHF.